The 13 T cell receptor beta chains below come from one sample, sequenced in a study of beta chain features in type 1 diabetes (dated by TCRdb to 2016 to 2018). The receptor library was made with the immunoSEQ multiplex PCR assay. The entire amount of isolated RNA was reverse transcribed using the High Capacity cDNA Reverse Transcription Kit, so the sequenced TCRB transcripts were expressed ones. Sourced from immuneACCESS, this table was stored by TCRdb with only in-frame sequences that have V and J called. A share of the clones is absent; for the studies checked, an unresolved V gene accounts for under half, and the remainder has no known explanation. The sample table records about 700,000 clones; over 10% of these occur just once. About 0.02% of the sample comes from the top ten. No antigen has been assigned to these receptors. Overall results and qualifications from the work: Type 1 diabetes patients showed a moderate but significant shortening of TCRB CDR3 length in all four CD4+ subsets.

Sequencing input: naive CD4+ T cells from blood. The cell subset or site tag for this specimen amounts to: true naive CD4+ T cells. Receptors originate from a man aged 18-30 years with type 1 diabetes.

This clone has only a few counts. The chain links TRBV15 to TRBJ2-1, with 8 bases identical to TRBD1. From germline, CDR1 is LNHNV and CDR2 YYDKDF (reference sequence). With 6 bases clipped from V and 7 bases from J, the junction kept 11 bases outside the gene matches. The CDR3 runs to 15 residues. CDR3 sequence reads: CATRAGTGKVNEQFF. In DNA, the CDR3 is TGTGCCACCAGGGCCGGGACAGGAAAAGTAAATGAGCAGTTCTTC.

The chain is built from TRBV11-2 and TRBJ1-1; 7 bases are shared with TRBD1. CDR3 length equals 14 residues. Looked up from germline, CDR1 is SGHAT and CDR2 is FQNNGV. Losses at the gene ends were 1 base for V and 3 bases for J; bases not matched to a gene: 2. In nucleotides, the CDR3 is TGTGCCAGCAGCTTAGTTACAGGGGACACTGAAGCTTTCTTT. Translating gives CASSLVTGDTEAFF.

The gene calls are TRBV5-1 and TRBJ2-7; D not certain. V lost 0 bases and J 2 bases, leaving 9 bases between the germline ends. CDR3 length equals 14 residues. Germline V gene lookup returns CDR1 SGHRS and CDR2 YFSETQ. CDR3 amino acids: CASSLGSEAYEQYF. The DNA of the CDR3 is TGCGCCAGCAGCTTGGGTAGTGAGGCCTACGAGCAGTACTTC.

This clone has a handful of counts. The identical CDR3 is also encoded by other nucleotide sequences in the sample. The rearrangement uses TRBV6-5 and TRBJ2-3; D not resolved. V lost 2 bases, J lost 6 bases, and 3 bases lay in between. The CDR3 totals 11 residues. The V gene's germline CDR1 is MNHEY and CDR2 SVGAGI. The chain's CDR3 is CASSYGDTQYF. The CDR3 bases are TGTGCCAGCAGTTACGGCGATACGCAGTATTTT.

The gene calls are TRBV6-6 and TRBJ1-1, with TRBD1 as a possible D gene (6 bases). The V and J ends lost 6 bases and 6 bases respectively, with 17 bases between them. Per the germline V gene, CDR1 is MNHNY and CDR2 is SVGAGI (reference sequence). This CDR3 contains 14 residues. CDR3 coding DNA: TGTGCCAGCAGGCCTCCGGGACATACTTCTGAAGCTTTCTTT. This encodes CASRPPGHTSEAFF.

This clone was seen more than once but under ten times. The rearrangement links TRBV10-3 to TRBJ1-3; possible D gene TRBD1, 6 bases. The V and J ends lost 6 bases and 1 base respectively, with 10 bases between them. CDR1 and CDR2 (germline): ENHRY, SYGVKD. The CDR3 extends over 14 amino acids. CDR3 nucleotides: TGTGCCATCAGCCGACAGGCTTCTGGAAACACCATATATTTT. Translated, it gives CAISRQASGNTIYF.

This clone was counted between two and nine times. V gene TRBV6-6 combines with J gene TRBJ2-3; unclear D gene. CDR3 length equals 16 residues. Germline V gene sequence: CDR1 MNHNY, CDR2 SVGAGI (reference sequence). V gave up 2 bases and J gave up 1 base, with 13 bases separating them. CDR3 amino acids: CASSYGLTTGTDTQYF. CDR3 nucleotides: TGTGCCAGCAGTTACGGTTTGACGACTGGCACAGATACGCAGTATTTT.

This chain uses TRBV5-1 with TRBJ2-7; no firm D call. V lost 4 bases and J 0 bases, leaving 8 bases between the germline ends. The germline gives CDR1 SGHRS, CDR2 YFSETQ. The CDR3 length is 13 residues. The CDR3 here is CASSPGLSYEQYF. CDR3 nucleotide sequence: TGCGCCAGCAGCCCAGGCCTCTCCTACGAGCAGTACTTC.

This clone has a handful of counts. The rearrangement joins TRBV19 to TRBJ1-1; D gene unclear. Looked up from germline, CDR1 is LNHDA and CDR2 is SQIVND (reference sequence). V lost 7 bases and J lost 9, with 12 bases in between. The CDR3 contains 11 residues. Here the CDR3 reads CASNRGQKAFF. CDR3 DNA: TGTGCCAGTAATAGAGGTCAAAAAGCTTTCTTT.

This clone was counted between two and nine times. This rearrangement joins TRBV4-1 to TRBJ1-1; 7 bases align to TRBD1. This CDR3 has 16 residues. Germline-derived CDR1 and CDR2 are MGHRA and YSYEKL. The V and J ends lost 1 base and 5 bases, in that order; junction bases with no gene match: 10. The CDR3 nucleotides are TGCGCCAGCAGCCAAGCCCCGAGGCTCAGGGGGACTGAAGCTTTCTTT. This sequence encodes CASSQAPRLRGTEAFF.

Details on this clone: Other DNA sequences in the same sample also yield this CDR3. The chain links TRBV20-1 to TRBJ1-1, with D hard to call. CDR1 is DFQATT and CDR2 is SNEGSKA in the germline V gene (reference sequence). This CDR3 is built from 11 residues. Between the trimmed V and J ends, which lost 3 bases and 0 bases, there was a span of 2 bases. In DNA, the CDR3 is TGCAGTGCTAGCATGAACACTGAAGCTTTCTTT. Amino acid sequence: CSASMNTEAFF.

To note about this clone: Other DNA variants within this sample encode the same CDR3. The CDR3 spells CASSQGASGANVLTF. CDR3 sequence (DNA): TGTGCCAGCAGCCAAGGGGCGAGTGGGGCCAACGTCCTGACTTTC. The chain employs TRBV14 and TRBJ2-6; D gene ambiguous. Germline loops: CDR1 SGHDN, CDR2 FVKESK. V lost 1 base, J lost 3 bases, and 7 bases lay in between. The CDR3 is made up of 15 amino acids.

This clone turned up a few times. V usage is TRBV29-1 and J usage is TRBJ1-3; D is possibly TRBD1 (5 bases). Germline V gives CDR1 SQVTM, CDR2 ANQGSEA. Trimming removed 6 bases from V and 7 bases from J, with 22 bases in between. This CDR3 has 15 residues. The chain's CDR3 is CSVASYRDFDNTIYF. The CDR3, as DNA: TGCAGCGTCGCAAGCTACCGGGACTTTGACAACACCATATATTTT.